This is a list of T cell receptor beta chains from one sample in a study of T cell clonotyping in hematopoietic cell transplantation. The table came from immunoSEQ multiplex PCR; TCRdb's copy has only in-frame clones and leaves some out. The repertoire holds 8,500 to 9,000 clones, with more than 85% as singletons. Sequenced material: PBMCs, taken 100 days after allogeneic stem cell transplant. The receptors derive from a male patient between 45 and 60 years old who had an allogeneic stem cell transplant from a related donor, so T cells may come from the graft donor. Some clones in this sample may be carry-over from other donors' samples. Both conserved end residues are part of each CDR3. The D gene is left open where the match is weak. Not every row has a clone size; where given, it reads once, few, many or a size class.

abundance | j_gene | d_gene | v_gene | CDR3nt | CDR3aa
. | TRBJ2-1 | . | TRBV4-3 | TGCGCCAGCAGCCCAACCCGGACTGACACCAATGAGCAGTTCTTC | CASSPTRTDTNEQFF
. | TRBJ2-7 | . | TRBV6-1 | TGTGCCAGCAGTCAGCCATCCTACGAGCAGTACTTC | CASSQPSYEQYF
once | TRBJ2-7 | . | TRBV11-3 | TGTGCCAGCAGGAGCACCGGGACAAGGGGTTTCTACGAGCAGTACTTC | CASRSTGTRGFYEQYF
. | TRBJ2-1 | TRBD2 | TRBV7-2 | TGTGCCAGCAGCCCAACTAGCGGAGAGTACAATGAGCAGTTCTTC | CASSPTSGEYNEQFF
. | TRBJ1-1 | . | TRBV5-1 | TGCGCCAACAGCTTGGAATGGGGTGCACGTGAAGCTTTCTTT | CANSLEWGAREAFF
. | TRBJ2-3 | . | TRBV7-6 | TGTGCCAGCAGCCAATACTCGAAGACAGATACGCAGTATTTT | CASSQYSKTDTQYF
. | TRBJ1-1 | . | TRBV2 | TGTGCCAGCAACAAAAACACTGAAGCTTTCTTT | CASNKNTEAFF
. | TRBJ1-2 | . | TRBV5-1 | TGCGCCAGCAGCTTGGAGGGCTTAGGGTATGGCTACACCTTC | CASSLEGLGYGYTF
once | TRBJ2-5 | . | TRBV7-7 | TGTGCCAGCAGCCCGTATCCGGGGGAGACCCAGTACTTC | CASSPYPGETQYF
. | TRBJ1-2 | . | TRBV13 | TGTGCCAGCAGCTTACAACATGACGGCTACACCTTC | CASSLQHDGYTF
. | TRBJ2-7 | . | TRBV5-1 | TGCGCCAGCAGCTTGGGTGGGCAGGGGTCATACGAGCAGTACTTC | CASSLGGQGSYEQYF
. | TRBJ1-1 | . | TRBV28 | TGTGCCAGCAGTTTCGTCGATCCCAACACTGAAGCTTTCTTT | CASSFVDPNTEAFF
. | TRBJ2-7 | TRBD2 | TRBV7-9 | TGTGCCAGCAGCTTAGTCGGGGGGGCCTACGAGCAGTACTTC | CASSLVGGAYEQYF
. | TRBJ2-5 | TRBD2 | TRBV30 | TGTGCCTGGTACAAGCGGGAGGGAGAGACCCAGTACTTC | CAWYKREGETQYF
. | TRBJ2-5 | . | TRBV27 | TGTGCCAGCAGTTATGGGCGTGTGTCCCAAGAGACCCAGTACTTC | CASSYGRVSQETQYF
. | TRBJ1-2 | . | TRBV6-5 | TGTGCCAGCAGTTATTTGGGGGGGTCGTCTAACTATGGCTACACCTTC | CASSYLGGSSNYGYTF
. | TRBJ2-7 | . | TRBV6-6 | TGTGCCAGCAGTTACGGACAGCGGATCTACGAGCAGTACTTC | CASSYGQRIYEQYF
. | TRBJ2-7 | . | TRBV28 | TGTGCCAGCTTATCGGGGCAGGACTACGAGCAGTACTTC | CASLSGQDYEQYF
. | TRBJ2-7 | TRBD1 | TRBV7-3 | TGTGCCAGCAGCCCCGGGACAGGGGGAGCCTACGAGCAGTACTTC | CASSPGTGGAYEQYF
. | TRBJ1-5 | TRBD1 | TRBV28 | TGTGCCAGCATAGACAGGGCGGATCAGCCCCAGCATTTT | CASIDRADQPQHF
. | TRBJ2-7 | TRBD2 | TRBV9 | TGTGCCAGCAGCGCGGGAGGCGGGAGTCCTTACGAGCAGTACTTC | CASSAGGGSPYEQYF
. | TRBJ2-7 | . | TRBV5-1 | TGCGCCAGCAGCTTCCTGGGCAGGGACTACGAGCAGTACTTC | CASSFLGRDYEQYF
. | TRBJ1-1 | TRBD1 | TRBV4-1 | TGCGCCAGCAGCCAACCGGGACAGGCTAACACTGAAGCTTTCTTT | CASSQPGQANTEAFF
. | TRBJ2-1 | TRBD1 | TRBV9 | TGTGCCAGCAGCCCAGGGACAGGTTGGAATTGGGAGCAGTTCTTC | CASSPGTGWNWEQFF
. | TRBJ2-1 | TRBD2 | TRBV6-1 | TGTGCCAGCAGTGAAGCGAGCGGGGGGGGTAGTGAGCAGTTCTTC | CASSEASGGGSEQFF
. | TRBJ1-5 | . | TRBV7-2 | TGTGCCAGCAGCTCCCAAGCGGATCAGCCCCAGCATTTT | CASSSQADQPQHF
once | TRBJ1-4 | . | TRBV27 | TGTGCCAGCAAGCCAGGCCCTTCCAGTGAAAAACTGTTTTTT | CASKPGPSSEKLFF
. | TRBJ1-1 | . | TRBV2 | TGTGCCAGCAGTTATGGCTCGAACACTGAAGCTTTCTTT | CASSYGSNTEAFF
. | TRBJ2-7 | TRBD1 | TRBV19 | TGTGCCACGTCCGCCGGACAGGGATACGAGCAGTACTTC | CATSAGQGYEQYF
. | TRBJ1-6 | TRBD1 | TRBV27 | TGTGCCAGCACCCCGGGACAGACGAATTCACCCCTCCACTTT | CASTPGQTNSPLHF
. | TRBJ1-2 | . | TRBV7-9 | TGTGCCAGCAGCTTACCCGGGACAACCTATGGCTACACCTTC | CASSLPGTTYGYTF
. | TRBJ1-5 | . | TRBV12-1 | TGTGCCAGCACCCCGAGGGACAGAGCGAATCAGCCCCAGCATTTT | CASTPRDRANQPQHF
. | TRBJ1-6 | . | TRBV21-1 | TGTGCCAGCAGCGCGCAGTACAGGTTCTCTGGCTCACCCCTCCACTTT | CASSAQYRFSGSPLHF
. | TRBJ2-5 | . | TRBV21-1 | TGTGCCAGCAGATATTATGGCTACACTTTCTCTGAGACCCAGTACTTC | CASRYYGYTFSETQYF
. | TRBJ1-1 | . | TRBV6-4 | TGTGCCAGCAGTCCACAGGGAATCACTGAAGCTTTCTTT | CASSPQGITEAFF
. | TRBJ2-2 | . | TRBV7-7 | TGTGCCAGCAGCCCCGTGAGGGCGAACACCGGGGAGCTGTTTTTT | CASSPVRANTGELFF
. | TRBJ1-1 | . | TRBV28 | TGTGCCAGCAGGTCAGGGACACTTCGGAGGGCTTTCTTT | CASRSGTLRRAFF
. | TRBJ2-1 | TRBD2 | TRBV28 | TGTGCCAGCGGCGGGGGAAACTACAATGAGCAGTTCTTC | CASGGGNYNEQFF
. | TRBJ2-7 | . | TRBV6-1 | TGTGCCAGCACCGCCGGGGTTTCCTACGAGCAGTACTTC | CASTAGVSYEQYF
. | TRBJ2-1 | . | TRBV7-9 | TGTGCCAGCAGCTCCCGGGACAATGAGCAGTTCTTC | CASSSRDNEQFF
. | TRBJ2-7 | TRBD1 | TRBV11-3 | TGTGCCAGCAGCCCGGGACAGGGGGCGAGGGAGCAGTACTTC | CASSPGQGAREQYF
. | TRBJ1-2 | . | TRBV28 | TGTGCCAGCAGTTTATTTCTCGCCCGGACTGGCAGCGGCTACACCTTC | CASSLFLARTGSGYTF
. | TRBJ2-3 | TRBD2 | TRBV5-1 | TGCGCCAGCAGCTTAGTAGCGGGGGGCACCACAGATACGCAGTATTTT | CASSLVAGGTTDTQYF
. | TRBJ2-7 | . | TRBV7-8 | TGTGCCAGCAGCTTATCCCTCGACGCCGAGCAGTACTTC | CASSLSLDAEQYF
once | TRBJ1-1 | . | TRBV5-1 | TGCGCCAGCAGCTTCTCGGTGGCGCGGGCCACTGAAGCTTTCTTT | CASSFSVARATEAFF
. | TRBJ1-1 | TRBD1 | TRBV6-6 | TGTGCCAGCAGTCGGACAGGGGTCAGCACTGAAGCTTTCTTT | CASSRTGVSTEAFF
. | TRBJ1-2 | . | TRBV7-2 | TGTGCCAGCAGCTTTCCTGCTCCCGTGACGCGATATGGCTACACCTTC | CASSFPAPVTRYGYTF
. | TRBJ1-1 | TRBD1 | TRBV7-8 | TGTGCCAGCAGCCTCCGGGACAGGGTGAACACTGAAGCTTTCTTT | CASSLRDRVNTEAFF
. | TRBJ2-5 | TRBD2 | TRBV19 | TGTGCCACCCGTCCCGGCGGGGGGACTCAGACCCAGTACTTC | CATRPGGGTQTQYF
. | TRBJ1-4 | TRBD1 | TRBV30 | TGTGCCTGGAGTGATGCGACAGGGGTCGGTGAAAAACTGTTTTTT | CAWSDATGVGEKLFF
. | TRBJ2-7 | TRBD2 | TRBV28 | TGTGCCAGCAGTCCAACCGGGACTAGCGGGGGAGCTGGCTACGAGCAGTACTTC | CASSPTGTSGGAGYEQYF
. | TRBJ2-7 | . | TRBV13 | TGTGCCAGCAGCCAAGGACTTACCTACGAGCAGTACTTC | CASSQGLTYEQYF
. | TRBJ2-2 | . | TRBV6-5 | TGTGCCAGCCGCCCCCCTAGCGCCCGGGAGCTGTTTTTT | CASRPPSARELFF
. | TRBJ2-5 | . | TRBV6-1 | TGTGCCAGCAGTGAGACGGCCCGGGGGACGGCCCAGTACTTC | CASSETARGTAQYF
. | TRBJ1-1 | . | TRBV11-2 | TGTGCCAGCAGCCTCACAGGGAGTGGAGCTTTCTTT | CASSLTGSGAFF
. | TRBJ2-5 | . | TRBV7-2 | TGTGCCAGCAGCTTGGGGCAGACCGAGACCCAGTACTTC | CASSLGQTETQYF